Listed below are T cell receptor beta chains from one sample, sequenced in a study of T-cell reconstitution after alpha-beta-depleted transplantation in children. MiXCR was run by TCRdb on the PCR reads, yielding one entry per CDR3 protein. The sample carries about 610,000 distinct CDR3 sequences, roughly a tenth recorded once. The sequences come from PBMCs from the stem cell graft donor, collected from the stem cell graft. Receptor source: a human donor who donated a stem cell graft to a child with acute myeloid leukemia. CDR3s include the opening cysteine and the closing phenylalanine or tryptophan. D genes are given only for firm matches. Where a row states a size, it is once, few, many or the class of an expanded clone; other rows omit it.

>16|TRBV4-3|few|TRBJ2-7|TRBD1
CASSQAPGQGIYEQYF
TGCGCCAGCAGCCAAGCCCCCGGACAGGGAATTTACGAGCAGTACTTC
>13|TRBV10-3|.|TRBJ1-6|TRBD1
CAMGTDLSFPLHF
TGTGCCATGGGGACAGATCTATCATTTCCCCTCCACTTT
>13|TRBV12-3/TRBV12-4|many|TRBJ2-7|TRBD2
CASRPSGFDEQYF
TGTGCCAGCAGACCTAGCGGCTTCGACGAGCAGTACTTC
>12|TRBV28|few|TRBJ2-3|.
CASYSLTDTQYF
TGTGCCAGCTACTCCCTCACAGATACGCAGTATTTT
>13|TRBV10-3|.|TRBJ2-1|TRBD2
CAVSGREHNEQFF
TGTGCCGTGAGCGGGAGGGAGCACAATGAGCAGTTCTTC
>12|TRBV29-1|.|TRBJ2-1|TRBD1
CSVRQGVYEQFF
TGCAGCGTGAGACAGGGGGTCTATGAGCAGTTCTTC
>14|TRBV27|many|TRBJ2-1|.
CASSLGGGGNEQFF
TGTGCCAGCAGTTTGGGCGGAGGGGGCAATGAGCAGTTCTTC
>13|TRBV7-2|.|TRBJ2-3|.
CASSFTGEDTQYF
TGTGCCAGCAGCTTCACCGGGGAGGATACGCAGTATTTT
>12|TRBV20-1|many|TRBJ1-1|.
CSAYARNTEAFF
TGCAGTGCATACGCCAGAAACACTGAAGCTTTCTTT
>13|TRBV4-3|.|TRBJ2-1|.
CASSQELVNEQFF
TGCGCCAGCAGCCAAGAGTTGGTCAATGAGCAGTTCTTC
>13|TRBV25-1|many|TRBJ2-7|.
CASSGTVTYEQYF
TGTGCCAGCAGTGGGACAGTTACCTACGAGCAGTACTTC
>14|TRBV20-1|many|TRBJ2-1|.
CSARAPSSYNEQFF
TGCAGTGCTAGGGCGCCCAGCTCCTACAATGAGCAGTTCTTC
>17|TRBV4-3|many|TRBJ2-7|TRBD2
CASSQDRSSGDSYEQYF
TGCGCCAGCAGCCAAGATCGGAGTAGCGGGGACTCCTACGAGCAGTACTTC
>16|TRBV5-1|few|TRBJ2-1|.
CASSLRGGTGVNEQFF
TGCGCCAGCAGCTTGAGGGGGGGAACAGGGGTAAATGAGCAGTTCTTC
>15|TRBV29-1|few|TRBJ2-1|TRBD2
CSAKGLASSYNEQFF
TGCAGCGCTAAGGGACTAGCGAGCTCCTACAATGAGCAGTTCTTC
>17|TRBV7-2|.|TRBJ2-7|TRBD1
CASSLFPSGTGGSEQYF
TGTGCCAGCAGCTTATTCCCCTCCGGGACAGGGGGCAGCGAGCAGTACTTC
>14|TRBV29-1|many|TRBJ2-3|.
CSVEGGKGANTQYF
TGCAGCGTTGAGGGCGGGAAGGGGGCAAATACGCAGTATTTT
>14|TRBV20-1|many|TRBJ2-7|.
CSARPTGTLREQYF
TGCAGTGCTAGACCTACCGGGACCCTCCGCGAGCAGTACTTC
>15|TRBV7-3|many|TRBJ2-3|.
CASSLGGGRTDTQYF
TGTGCCAGCAGCTTAGGTGGGGGGCGAACAGATACGCAGTATTTT
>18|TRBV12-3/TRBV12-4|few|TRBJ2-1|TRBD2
CASSFRSGRASLYNEQFF
TGTGCCAGCAGCTTTAGGAGCGGGAGGGCCTCCCTATACAATGAGCAGTTCTTC
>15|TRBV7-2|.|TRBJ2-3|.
CASSPLWDSTDTQYF
TGTGCCAGCAGTCCCCTTTGGGACTCCACAGATACGCAGTATTTT
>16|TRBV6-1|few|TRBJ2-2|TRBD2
CASRGLAGSDTGELFF
TGTGCCAGCAGAGGACTAGCGGGGTCTGACACCGGGGAGCTGTTTTTT
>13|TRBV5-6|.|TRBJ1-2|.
CASSLGRTHGYTF
TGTGCCAGCAGCTTGGGACGAACCCATGGCTACACCTTC
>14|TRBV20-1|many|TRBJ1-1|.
CSARDFVVFAEAFF
TGCAGTGCTAGAGATTTCGTCGTCTTCGCTGAAGCTTTCTTT
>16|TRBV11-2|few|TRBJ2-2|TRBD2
CASSSRSGRNTGELFF
TGTGCCAGCAGCTCCCGAAGCGGGAGGAACACCGGGGAGCTGTTTTTT
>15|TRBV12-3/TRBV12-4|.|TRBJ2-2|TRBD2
CASLRGLANTGELFF
TGTGCCAGCCTCCGGGGACTAGCCAACACCGGGGAGCTGTTTTTT
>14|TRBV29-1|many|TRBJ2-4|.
CSVAIGMAKNIQYF
TGCAGCGTTGCCATCGGGATGGCCAAAAACATTCAGTACTTC
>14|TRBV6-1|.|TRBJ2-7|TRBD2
CASNLRGEAYEQYF
TGTGCCAGCAATCTGCGGGGGGAGGCCTACGAGCAGTACTTC
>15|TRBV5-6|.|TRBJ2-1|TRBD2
CASSFGTSRYNEQFF
TGTGCCAGCAGCTTCGGGACTAGTAGGTACAATGAGCAGTTCTTC
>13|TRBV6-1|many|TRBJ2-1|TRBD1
CASSVVTGTGWFF
TGTGCCAGCAGTGTTGTTACCGGGACAGGGTGGTTCTTC
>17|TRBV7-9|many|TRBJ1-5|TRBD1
CASSSTGVRYSNQPQHF
TGTGCCAGCAGCTCAACAGGGGTCAGGTATAGCAATCAGCCCCAGCATTTT
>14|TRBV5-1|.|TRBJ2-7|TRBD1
CASSTGQFPYEQYF
TGCGCCAGCAGCACGGGACAGTTCCCCTACGAGCAGTACTTC
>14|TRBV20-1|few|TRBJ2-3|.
CSARDLAKTDTQYF
TGCAGTGCTAGAGATCTGGCCAAAACAGATACGCAGTATTTT
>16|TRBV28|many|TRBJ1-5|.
CASSSEGDYRNQPQHF
TGTGCCAGCAGTTCGGAGGGGGACTATCGCAATCAGCCCCAGCATTTT
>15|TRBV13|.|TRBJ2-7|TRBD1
CASSPRDRGSYEQYF
TGTGCCAGCAGCCCCCGGGACAGGGGGTCCTACGAGCAGTACTTC
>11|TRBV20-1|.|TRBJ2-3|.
CSAGPGNTQYF
TGCAGTGCTGGCCCGGGGAATACGCAGTATTTT
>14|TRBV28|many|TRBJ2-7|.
CASSLPRQGYEQYF
TGTGCCAGCAGCCTCCCCCGGCAGGGTTACGAGCAGTACTTC
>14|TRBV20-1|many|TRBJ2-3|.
CSATGTLGPDTQYF
TGCAGTGCAACCGGGACCCTCGGCCCAGATACGCAGTATTTT
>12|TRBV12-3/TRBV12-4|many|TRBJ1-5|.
CASTFGVQPQHF
TGTGCCAGCACCTTTGGGGTTCAGCCCCAGCATTTT
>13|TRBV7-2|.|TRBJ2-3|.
CASSLEVEDTQYF
TGTGCCAGCAGCTTAGAGGTTGAAGATACGCAGTATTTT
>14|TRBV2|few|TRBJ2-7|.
CASSAVGRSYEQYF
TGTGCCAGCAGTGCTGTCGGCAGGAGTTACGAGCAGTACTTC
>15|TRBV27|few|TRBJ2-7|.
CASSTWDGPTYEQYF
TGTGCCAGCAGTACCTGGGACGGACCGACCTACGAGCAGTACTTC
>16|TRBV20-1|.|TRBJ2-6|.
CSARSFAGSGANVLTF
TGCAGTGCTAGGTCGTTCGCAGGGAGTGGGGCCAACGTCCTGACTTTC
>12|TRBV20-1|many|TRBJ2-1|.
CSPYPGNNEQFF
TGCAGTCCCTACCCGGGGAACAATGAGCAGTTCTTC
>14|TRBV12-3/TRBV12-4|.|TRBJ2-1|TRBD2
CASSSSTSFDEQFF
TGTGCCAGCAGTTCCTCGACTAGCTTCGATGAGCAGTTCTTC
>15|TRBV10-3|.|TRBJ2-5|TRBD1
CAIGRDRGLQETQYF
TGTGCCATCGGAAGGGACAGGGGGCTCCAAGAGACCCAGTACTTC
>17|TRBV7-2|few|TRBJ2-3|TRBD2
CASSLGIAGGLADTQYF
TGTGCCAGCAGCTTAGGAATAGCGGGAGGGTTAGCAGATACGCAGTATTTT
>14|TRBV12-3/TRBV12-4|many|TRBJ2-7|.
CASSRAGSAYEQYF
TGTGCCAGCAGCCGTGCCGGGAGCGCCTACGAGCAGTACTTC
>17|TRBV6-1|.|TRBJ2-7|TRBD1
CASSEREGTGGFYEQYF
TGTGCCAGCAGTGAACGTGAAGGGACAGGGGGCTTCTACGAGCAGTACTTC
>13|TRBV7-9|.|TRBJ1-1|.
CASTHRGNTEAFF
TGTGCCAGCACCCATAGGGGGAACACTGAAGCTTTCTTT
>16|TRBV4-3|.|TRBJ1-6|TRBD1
CASSRTGPVLSSPLHF
TGCGCCAGCAGTCGGACAGGGCCCGTGCTGAGCTCACCCCTCCACTTT
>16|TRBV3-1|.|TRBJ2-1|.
CASSQGAQKYYNEQFF
TGTGCCAGCAGCCAAGGCGCCCAGAAATACTACAATGAGCAGTTCTTC
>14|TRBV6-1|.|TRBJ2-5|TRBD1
CASSHGTGGETQYF
TGTGCCAGCAGCCACGGGACAGGGGGTGAGACCCAGTACTTC
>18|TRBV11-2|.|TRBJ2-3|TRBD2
CASDRLAGGSKGTDTQYF
TGTGCCAGTGATCGACTAGCGGGAGGGTCAAAAGGAACAGATACGCAGTATTTT
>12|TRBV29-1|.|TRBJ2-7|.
CSAGDGPYEQYF
TGCAGCGCAGGGGACGGACCCTACGAGCAGTACTTC
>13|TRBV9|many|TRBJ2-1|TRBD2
CASTPGGSHEQFF
TGTGCCAGCACCCCCGGCGGGAGTCATGAGCAGTTCTTC
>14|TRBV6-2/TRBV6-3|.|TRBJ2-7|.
CASRPWTGSYEQYF
TGTGCCAGCAGGCCTTGGACTGGTTCCTACGAGCAGTACTTC
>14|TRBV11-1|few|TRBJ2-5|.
CASSYRTGQETQYF
TGTGCCAGCAGCTACCGGACGGGACAAGAGACCCAGTACTTC
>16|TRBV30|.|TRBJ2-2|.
CAWSVQGPATFGELFF
TGTGCCTGGAGTGTACAAGGTCCCGCGACCTTCGGGGAGCTGTTTTTT
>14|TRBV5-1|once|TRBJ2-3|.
CASSRDSITDTQYF
TGCGCCAGCAGCCGGGACTCTATCACAGATACGCAGTATTTT